This passage covers 27 T cell receptor beta chains from one sample sequenced in a study of T cell repertoires in cytomegalovirus infection. TCRdb passed the reads through MiXCR, listing each CDR3 protein once. Of hundreds of thousands of distinct CDR3 sequences in the sample, roughly 34% were seen once. Antigen specificity for these receptors is unknown. Sequenced material: cultured PBMCs, taken from culture after CMV antigen stimulation. All receptors come from a human donor in good health (CMV status not recorded). Some clones in this sample may be carry-over from other donors' samples.

The genes are TRBV6-5 and TRBJ2-1, with 15 bases identical to TRBD2. The junction had 15 bases not matched to a gene; V was cut back by 8 bases and J by 7 bases. Germline CDR1 MNHEY, CDR2 SVGAGI. The CDR3 is 18 amino acids. Written as DNA, the CDR3 is TGTGCCAGCCGGTCTGGACTAGCGGGAGGGCCCTCGGGGAATGAGCAGTTCTTC. This translates into CASRSGLAGGPSGNEQFF.

This clonotype was seen only a few times. CDR3 region: CASSLGGTSGPDTQYF. The CDR3 bases are TGTGCCAGCAGCTTAGGAGGGACTAGCGGCCCAGATACGCAGTATTTT. The V call is TRBV7-2, the J call TRBJ2-3; 11 positions match TRBD2. V shed 1 base and J 4 bases; nucleotides not matched to a gene: 4. Per the germline V gene, CDR1 is SGHTA and CDR2 is FQGNSA. The CDR3 length is 16 residues. Filled out from reference TRBV7-2 and TRBJ2-3, the complete variable domain reads GAGVSQSPSNKVTEKGKDVELRCDPISGHTALYWYRQSLGQGLEFLIYFQGNSAPDKSGLPSDRFSAERTGGSVSTLTIQRTQQEDSAVYLCASSLGGTSGPDTQYFGPGTRLTVL.

V is TRBV27 and J is TRBJ2-6; D perhaps matches TRBD1 (5 bases). The CDR3 is made up of 15 amino acids. Trimming left V 4 bases short and J 3 bases short, with 10 bases between. Germline V gene sequence: CDR1 MNHEY, CDR2 SMNVEV (reference sequence). CDR3 DNA sequence: TGTGCCAGCAGTTCGCAGGGTATTGGGGCCAACGTCCTGACTTTC. This encodes CASSSQGIGANVLTF.

This clonotype has only one observation. V and J are TRBV3-1 and TRBJ2-7; D perhaps matches TRBD2 (6 bases). CDR1 LGHDT and CDR2 YNNKEL come from the germline V gene (reference sequence). V was shortened by 3 bases and J by 3 bases, with 6 bases between the two germline ends. CDR3 length equals 12 residues. The CDR3 reads CASSHGGYEQYF. The CDR3 DNA reads as TGTGCCAGCAGCCACGGGGGCTACGAGCAGTACTTC.

The chain uses TRBV11-3 and TRBJ1-3; TRBD1 matches at 9 bases. The germline CDR1 and CDR2 sequences are SGHNT and YENEEA. V was pared by 5 bases and J by 0 bases, with 8 bases of the junction left unmatched. CDR3 size: 17 residues. This CDR3 reads CASSGSGTGLSGNTIYF. The CDR3 DNA reads as TGTGCCAGCAGCGGATCCGGGACAGGGCTCTCTGGAAACACCATATATTTT.

The V gene is TRBV28, the J gene TRBJ2-1, with 9 bases fitting TRBD2. CDR3 size: 19 residues. Germline CDR1 is MDHEN and CDR2 is SYDVKM. Trimming at V came to 8 bases and at J to 0 bases, leaving 17 bases not matched to a gene. The CDR3 DNA is TGTGCCAGCGCTTCCTTGATATGGGCGGGAGGGAACTCCTACAATGAGCAGTTCTTC. Its protein is CASASLIWAGGNSYNEQFF.

The chain carries TRBV4-1 and TRBJ2-6; 7 bases map to TRBD1. This CDR3 spans 18 amino acids. Germline V gene data show CDR1 as MGHRA and CDR2 as YSYEKL. V dropped 2 bases and J dropped 4; count of bases not matched to a gene: 11. Here the CDR3 DNA reads TGCGCCAGCAGCCAAAACCAGCAGGGGGTGAGAGGGGCCAACGTCCTGACTTTC. Translating it yields CASSQNQQGVRGANVLTF.

The rearrangement joins TRBV4-2 to TRBJ2-3; 8 nucleotides match TRBD2. There are 16 residues in the CDR3. Germline V gene lookup returns CDR1 LGHNA and CDR2 YNFKEQ. Unmatched junction bases numbered 5, after V lost 1 base and J lost 2 bases. The CDR3 DNA sequence: TGTGCCAGCAGCCAAGCCACTAGCGGCCACACAGATACGCAGTATTTT. This codes for CASSQATSGHTDTQYF.

The genes are TRBV20-1 and TRBJ2-1; 11 bases match TRBD2. Trimming took 5 bases from V and 2 from J; bases not matched to a gene: 8. The germline gives CDR1 DFQATT, CDR2 SNEGSKA (reference sequence). This CDR3 comprises 16 residues. Here the CDR3 DNA reads TGCAGTGCTGACCCCCCGACTAGCGGGACCTACAATGAGCAGTTCTTC. Amino acids: CSADPPTSGTYNEQFF.

The J gene is TRBJ1-1, the V gene TRBV11-3; TRBD1 agrees at 9 bases. The CDR3 has 13 amino acids. V lost 6 bases and J lost 4; bases outside the gene matches: 3. Germline CDR1 and CDR2: SGHNT and YENEEA. The CDR3 spells CASSGTGTTEAFF. The CDR3 nucleotides are TGTGCCAGCAGTGGGACAGGGACCACTGAAGCTTTCTTT.

This clonotype occurred a few times. This chain joins TRBV4-1 and TRBJ1-2; TRBD1 matches at 7 bases. The CDR3 runs to 16 residues. Trimming removed 1 base from V and 6 bases from J; junction bases left unmatched: 11. Germline V gene data show CDR1 as MGHRA and CDR2 as YSYEKL. CDR3: CASSQAGITDRNGYTF. In nucleotides, the CDR3 is TGCGCCAGCAGCCAAGCAGGGATTACGGACAGGAATGGCTACACCTTC.

This clonotype has a handful of counts. The chain joins TRBV7-8 to TRBJ2-5; 10 nucleotides match TRBD2. The CDR3 totals 16 residues. From germline, CDR1 is SGHVS and CDR2 FQNEAQ. Trimming cost V 5 bases and J 1 base; bases outside gene matches: 7. CDR3 DNA sequence: TGTGCCAGCAGCCCTGGACTAGCGGACCTCCAAGAGACCCAGTACTTC. Translation gives CASSPGLADLQETQYF.

There are a few counts of this clonotype. The V and J genes are TRBV19 and TRBJ2-3; unclear D gene. The germline V gene encodes CDR1 LNHDA and CDR2 SQIVND (reference sequence). The CDR3 contains 11 residues. The germline V and J ends were trimmed by 7 bases and 6 bases, with 8 bases remaining between them. Here the CDR3 DNA reads TGTGCCAGTACCAACCGGGATACGCAGTATTTT. Protein product: CASTNRDTQYF.

This rearrangement joins TRBV7-3 to TRBJ2-7; D gene uncertain. The CDR3 runs to 15 residues. CDR1 is SGHTA and CDR2 is FQGTGA in the germline V gene. Trimming took off 2 bases at V and 1 base at J, with 12 bases between the two ends. Here the CDR3 DNA reads TGTGCCAGCAGCTTAGCCCCCGCCCAGTCCTACGAGCAGTACTTC. Amino acids: CASSLAPAQSYEQYF.

J is TRBJ2-1 and V is TRBV6-5, with TRBD2 matching 8 bases. The trim removed 5 bases at V and 6 bases at J, leaving 15 bases unmatched. CDR3 length: 17 residues. Germline V lookup: CDR1 MNHEY, CDR2 SVGAGI. CDR3 in amino acids: CASSRKPSGLAPNEQFF. The DNA of the CDR3 is TGTGCCAGCAGTCGCAAACCTAGCGGGTTAGCCCCCAATGAGCAGTTCTTC.

Only a few counts were recorded for this clonotype. The chain employs TRBV28 and TRBJ2-7; D may be TRBD1 (6 bases). Looked up from germline, CDR1 is MDHEN and CDR2 is SYDVKM. This CDR3 is 14 amino acids long. The V gene lost 5 bases and the J gene lost 1 base, with 12 bases spanning the gap. The CDR3 protein is CASSNLRGSYEQYF. CDR3 coding DNA: TGTGCCAGCAGTAACCTCAGGGGATCCTACGAGCAGTACTTC.

The table lists this clonotype with a few counts. This chain joins TRBV24-1 and TRBJ1-2; perhaps TRBD1 as D (6 bases). The CDR3 sequence is 17 residues long. Germline-derived CDR1 and CDR2 are KGHDR and SFDVKD. The V and J ends lost 5 bases and 1 base respectively, with 19 bases between them. The chain's CDR3 is CATSANHRDTDNYGYTF. The CDR3 DNA sequence: TGTGCCACCAGTGCTAACCACCGGGACACAGATAACTATGGCTACACCTTC.

This clonotype was seen once. The rearrangement joins TRBV6-6 to TRBJ2-1; 7 bases align to TRBD2. J was trimmed by 6 bases and V by 2 bases; bases with no gene match: 7. This CDR3 has 15 amino acids. CDR1 is MNHNY and CDR2 is SVGAGI in the germline V gene (reference sequence). CDR3 region: CASSYGGSLGNEQFF. DNA of the CDR3: TGTGCCAGCAGTTACGGCGGGAGCCTTGGCAATGAGCAGTTCTTC.

V gene TRBV19 combines with J gene TRBJ1-1; D unresolved. The CDR3 extends over 14 amino acids. Germline CDR1 and CDR2: LNHDA and SQIVND (reference sequence). Trimming removed 7 bases from V and 1 base from J, with 13 bases in between. CDR3 in DNA: TGTGCCAGTAACCACCGCCCAGAGAACACTGAAGCTTTCTTT. Its translation: CASNHRPENTEAFF.

J is TRBJ2-7 and V is TRBV6-2 or TRBV6-3; D remains unclear. CDR1 is MNHEY, CDR2 SVGEGT, per germline. The length of the CDR3 is 11 residues. The V end lost 7 bases, the J end lost 3 bases, and 7 bases lay between the germline ends. The CDR3 here is CASNDNYEQYF. CDR3 in DNA: TGTGCCAGCAACGACAACTACGAGCAGTACTTC.

This clonotype has just one count. V gene TRBV4-2 combines with J gene TRBJ2-4, with 7 bases lining up with TRBD1. The ends lost 0 bases at V and 7 bases at J; junction bases unmatched: 12. CDR3 length: 17 residues. Germline V gene lookup returns CDR1 LGHNA and CDR2 YNFKEQ. CDR3 region: CASSQELQGVVRNIQYF. The CDR3 DNA reads TGTGCCAGCAGCCAAGAATTGCAGGGGGTGGTTAGGAACATTCAGTACTTC.

This chain connects TRBV6-1 to TRBJ2-7; D is possibly TRBD1 (6 bases). This CDR3 is 11 amino acids long. V was trimmed by 9 bases and J by 7 bases, leaving 13 bases between them. Germline CDR1 is MNHNS and CDR2 is SASEGT. CDR3 sequence reads: CARSPDREQYV. CDR3 coding DNA: TGTGCCAGAAGTCCTGACAGGGAGCAGTACGTC.

This clonotype was seen only a few times. The genes are TRBV6-1 and TRBJ2-7; D is unclear. CDR1 is MNHNS, CDR2 SASEGT, per germline. This CDR3 spans 14 amino acids. V lost 0 bases and J lost 2, with 8 bases in between. The CDR3 DNA reads TGTGCCAGCAGTGAAGCTGACGCCACCTACGAGCAGTACGTC. Translating it yields CASSEADATYEQYV.

This chain uses TRBV20-1 with TRBJ1-6; D is undetermined. The CDR3 extends over 12 amino acids. V was cut by 3 bases and J by 7 bases, with 7 bases left in between. Per germline, CDR1 DFQATT and CDR2 SNEGSKA (reference sequence). This CDR3 is CSARTGNSPLHF. The CDR3 DNA sequence: TGCAGTGCTAGGACGGGGAATTCACCCCTCCACTTT.

The chain links TRBV19 to TRBJ1-1, with 9 positions matching TRBD1. This CDR3 region has 13 residues. CDR1 LNHDA and CDR2 SQIVND come from the germline V gene (reference sequence). The ends lost 10 bases at V and 0 bases at J; junction bases unmatched: 3. CDR3 protein: CANYRGLNTEAFF. CDR3 DNA: TGTGCCAATTACAGGGGGCTGAACACTGAAGCTTTCTTT.

This clonotype showed up many times. This chain joins TRBV6-1 and TRBJ1-4; the D gene is possibly TRBD1 (5 bases). The V end lost 7 bases, the J end lost 2 bases, and 14 bases lay between the germline ends. This CDR3 is built from 15 residues. CDR1 and CDR2 (germline): MNHNS, SASEGT. The CDR3 sequence: CASIGRAFTNEKLFF. The CDR3 DNA reads TGTGCCAGCATCGGCAGGGCCTTCACTAATGAAAAACTGTTTTTT.

The rearrangement links TRBV19 to TRBJ2-1; 8 bases are shared with TRBD2. Germline V gene sequence: CDR1 LNHDA, CDR2 SQIVND (reference sequence). CDR3 length equals 14 residues. J lost 6 bases, V lost 5 bases, and 6 bases had no gene match. The CDR3 region has the DNA TGTGCCAGTAGTCCCCGGACTAGCCTCAATGAGCAGTTCTTC. This encodes CASSPRTSLNEQFF.